This T cell receptor (beta chain) derives from a study of shared clonotypes between healthy human individuals. Each cell subset's genomic DNA was divided evenly among several immunoSEQ plates. Libraries were prepared by immunoSEQ multiplex PCR; TCRdb keeps only in-frame clonotypes and omits some of them. The sample contains roughly 1.4 million clones, approximately 98.5% of which appear only once. This CDR3 has 17 amino acids. The V and J ends lost 2 bases and 0 bases respectively, with 18 bases between them. Germline V gives CDR1 SGHRS, CDR2 YFSETQ. Material: naive CD4+ T cells sorted from blood. Subset noted: CD45RA+ positively selected. The gene calls are TRBV5-1 and TRBJ2-7; D not certain. This sequence was found in a young man in good health. The chain's CDR3 is CASSLDSRLPGSYEQYF. CDR3 coding DNA: TGCGCCAGCAGCTTAGATTCCCGGCTCCCGGGCTCCTACGAGCAGTACTTC.